The present entry profiles one TCR beta chain with its context. Its antigen is still unknown. Nothing much larger sits one base from this clone, and base qualities are not available. These data originate in a study of cytomegalovirus exposure and HLA in healthy donors (dated by TCRdb to about 2017). With respect to the entire study: An earlier analysis of a few hundred of the donors reported about 280 Gb of sequence data and 95 million to 130 million unique TCR beta sequences obtained from roughly 180 million T cells. Approximately 300 gigabases of sequencing data and tens of millions of unique TCR sequences made up an early release that covered 500 to 650 HLA-typed donors. Of the 300 to 400 genotyped donors, approximately 83% fell in the genetic ancestry cluster associated with self-reported Caucasian donors. The study aimed to test whether cataloging public T cell receptors could reveal signatures of past pathogen exposure. The study profiled the T cell repertoires of about 720 subjects by immunosequencing and related them to cytomegalovirus serostatus. Besides the first cohort of some 670 subjects, a separate validation cohort made up of around 120 different subjects was used. To predict cytomegalovirus infection status, the study combined high-throughput TCR immunosequencing, statistical association of individual TCRs with disease status, and machine learning. To study patterns of TCR occurrence, a later analysis re-analyzed previously published TCR beta repertoires from 500 to 850 donors and added high-resolution HLA genotyping. Rather than drawing on any new phenotypic data, the later analysis identified candidate immune exposures from TCR beta sequences and the way those sequences occurred across donors. In an earlier analysis of more than 550 of the donors, high-throughput TCR beta sequencing was used to judge whether each TCR beta V gene segment behaved as functional or pseudogenic. Donor age, sex, ethnicity and CMV serostatus were compiled together with the repertoire data. A later genetic analysis took genome-wide SNP genotypes for about 55% of the roughly 670 donors and used that subset as a discovery cohort. Every discovery cohort repertoire had been produced on one sequencing platform. Class I and class II HLA loci were covered by the typing at four-digit resolution. The number of donors typed differed by locus, with about 629-630 for A, B, C, DRB1 and DQB1, around 500 for DQA1, over 600 for DPA1, and 472 for DPB1. Four or five DR-DQ haplotypes were treated as single units for association and clustering because of strong linkage in the cohort. Among a few hundred genotyped donors of the cohort, an average of about 240,000 unique TCR beta nucleotide sequences were sequenced per donor, about a sixth of them non-productive.

Including cysteine and phenylalanine, the CDR3 has 18 amino acids. Kept here is only the CDR3 DNA, which spans 54 bases and is read in frame from base 1. V loses 1 base, J loses 1 base, and the germline ends lie 20 bases apart. Via the germline V gene, CDR1 is MDHEN and CDR2 SYDVKM. The paper's findings and limits, for the study overall: A further reported finding was that TCR beta sequences accurately predicted the HLA-A and HLA-B alleles for most subjects in the first cohort. A later analysis reported that several top co-occurrence clusters appeared linked to parvovirus B19, influenza, CMV and Epstein-Barr virus. An earlier analysis of 450 to 750 of the donors showed that most TCR beta V segments appeared in productive rearrangements either about 90% or about 30% of the time, which broadly matched IMGT annotations. A later analysis found that HLA-associated TCR beta chains were more clonally expanded and had lower generation probabilities than equally common non-associated chains. Correlated functional status among segregating V segments might be attributable to linkage disequilibrium, but an unknown experimental factor could not be ruled out. Assigning TCR associations to individual alleles was difficult when HLA alleles, especially DR and DQ, strongly co-occurred. According to a later analysis, TCR association rates differed among HLA loci, with DRB1 alleles showing the most associated TCRs and HLA-C alleles showing the fewest. A cluster of highly shared sequence variants was judged likely to represent a technical artifact of the sequencing pipeline. In a later analysis, most CMV-associated TCR beta chains were found to appear HLA-restricted, with HLA associations seemingly driven largely by CMV exposure. Roughly uniform sequencing depth across donors was assumed in presence/absence analyses, although this assumption may not hold. In this cohort, only TCR beta chains were sequenced, and detectable features were limited by the absence of alpha or paired-chain data. CMV serostatus was the only immune exposure information available for the cohort. In the study, 164 TCR beta chains were listed as associated with cytomegalovirus. Because HLA typing was missing for some donors at each locus, association tests included only the typed subset. It was suggested by the authors that the approach could potentially be generalized to other disease states and immunological phenotypes. Cytomegalovirus status was reported to be diagnosed by the classifier with high specificity and sensitivity in both the original and validation cohorts. At a false discovery rate of 0.05, a later analysis linked around 17,000 TCR beta sequences to specific HLA alleles. The 87-base-pair reads could not distinguish some IMGT-functional V segments, including TRBV6-2 and TRBV6-3, so those segments were excluded. A later genetic analysis reported fewer N-insertions in productive TCRs among donors in an Asian-associated ancestry cluster than the approximately 700-donor mean. A few of the identified cytomegalovirus-associated TCR beta chains were confirmed in vitro to be specific for cytomegalovirus antigens. A later genetic analysis associated a missense DCLRE1C variant with V-gene and J-gene trimming of TCR beta chains, and an independent cohort replicated the association. Roughly 17 rarely observed V segments, including chromosome 9 orphons, were excluded from the earlier analysis of about 610 of the donors because counts were too low. Most TCR sequences were observed very rarely across donors, whereas some public TCRs were present in many individuals.

The cohort comprised hundreds of healthy bone marrow donors. At the time of sampling, all cohort members were nominally healthy, though unrecorded immune exposures were likely present. The donor tested CMV seropositive and was one of the 289 seropositive cohort members. Every donor gave a peripheral blood sample, and the peripheral blood mononuclear cells from that sample were used for TCR beta sequencing. Genomic DNA extraction from the blood cell samples was performed with the Qiagen DNeasy Blood Extraction Kit. Receptors were amplified or captured by the immunoSEQ multiplex PCR assay. For the multiplex PCR, a mixture combining 60 forward primers for TCR Vbeta segments and 13 reverse primers for TCR Jbeta segments was used. The CDR3 region of rearranged TCR beta genes was amplified from genomic DNA with a multiplex PCR assay. The amplified TCR beta libraries were sequenced on the Illumina HiSeq System as 87-base-pair reads. The study's processing was this. A later analysis counted about 76 million unique TCR beta chains across the 666 repertoires, and 9 million to 14 million of these chains were shared by at least two donors. To remove PCR and sequencing errors, raw reads were error-corrected and collapsed into unique sequences using a nearest-neighbor algorithm that merged closely related sequences. To assign V, D and J gene segments, CDR3 sequences were aligned to IMGT reference sequences. For a sequence to be retained, at least a six-nucleotide match to both a V gene segment and a J gene segment was required. Rearrangements were classified as productive when the CDR3 lacked stop codons and remained in frame with V and J, and all other rearrangements were classified as non-productive. Following IMGT convention, CDR3 was defined as the stretch from the second conserved V-encoded cysteine to the conserved J-encoded phenylalanine. In an earlier analysis of just under 600 of the donors, sequences lacking an unambiguous match to a single V gene segment were excluded. In an earlier analysis of 587 of the donors, V segments were called functional above 56.7% productive rearrangements and were called segregating when the between-donor standard deviation exceeded 5%. A statistical classification framework was built for diagnosing cytomegalovirus status from the catalog of TCR beta chain sequences. In a later analysis, V and J genes were assigned by comparing TCR nucleotide sequences against IMGT/GENE-DB human TR gene sequences. Using the TCRdist pipeline, a later analysis assigned CDR3 sequences along with most-parsimonious VDJ recombination scenarios. In a later analysis, every TCR beta chain was defined by the combination of its CDR3 amino acid sequence and its V-gene family, and reads without a unique V-gene family were dropped. To address suspected cross-contamination and a sequencing artifact, a later analysis removed a few hundred highly shared, low-generation-probability nucleotide sequences. For each public chain, a later analysis derived a clonal expansion index from normalized ranks of inferred template counts within each repertoire. In a later analysis, generation probabilities were computed using a VDJ recombination model fitted to out-of-frame rearrangements, and the results were checked against IGoR. In a later analysis, hypergeometric tests were used to score TCR-TCR, TCR-HLA and TCR-CMV co-occurrence, with a repertoire-size bias correction applied to TCR pairs. In a later analysis, false discovery rates were estimated by permuting HLA or CMV assignments 20 times. A later analysis grouped co-occurring TCRs with DBSCAN, adding TCRdist sequence similarity when clustering within HLA-allele-positive subsets. Repertoires with fewer than 30,000 or more than 120,000 public chains were left out of co-occurrence clustering, as were about 5 repertoires with anomalous nucleotide sharing. TCRdb stores this immuneACCESS table with in-frame sequences only. Part of the clones is absent; in the studies checked, under half of the shortfall reflects unresolved V genes, and no reason is known for the rest. V and J calls and clone size come straight from that table; D and trimming were deduced from the DNA. The sample data list 85,000 to 100,000 clones, and about 85% of these were observed just once. Jointly, the top ten make up about 1.2% of the sample.

The clonotype comes from a girl between 2 and 10 years old in good health and CMV-seropositive. The sequencing input was PBMCs. Recombination joined TRBV28 with TRBJ2-7; 5 matching bases give a weak D call of TRBD2. The DNA sequence reads TGTGCCAGCAGTTTATACTTCTGGGTCCGCCGGGATTCCTACGAGCAGTACTTC. Protein translation: CASSLYFWVRRDSYEQYF.